What follows are 18 T cell receptor beta chains derived from one specimen sequenced in a study of T cell responses to AZD1222 COVID-19 vaccine. TCRdb's copy holds only in-frame clones and misses some; the assay was immunoSEQ multiplex PCR. Among 80,000 or so clones listed, approximately 90% were seen once. The sample consisted of peripheral blood, taken on day 0 of AZD1222 vaccination. All receptors come from an adult in good health.

The chain combines TRBV6-5 with TRBJ1-2; TRBD1 matches 8 bases. The CDR3 spans 15 residues. Germline-derived CDR1 and CDR2 are MNHEY and SVGAGI. The J segment lost 3 bases and the V segment lost 6 bases, leaving 9 bases of the junction unmatched. The CDR3 DNA follows: TGTGCCAGCAGACCAGGACAGGGCGCTGACTATGGCTACACCTTC. Translating gives CASRPGQGADYGYTF.

This chain connects TRBV5-5 to TRBJ1-2; 9 bases agree with TRBD1. V lost 0 bases, J lost 7 bases, and 7 bases stayed unmatched. The CDR3 runs to 15 residues. Germline CDR1 SGHKS, CDR2 YYEKEE (reference sequence). CDR3 sequence (DNA): TGTGCCAGCAGCTTGGCAGGACAGGGGATCTCTGGCTACACCTTC. Translation gives CASSLAGQGISGYTF.

The rearrangement joins TRBV7-3 to TRBJ2-3; D not resolved. CDR3 length: 11 amino acids. V lost 3 bases and J 10 bases, leaving 8 bases between the germline ends. Per germline, CDR1 SGHTA and CDR2 FQGTGA. The CDR3 protein is CASSFGDAQYF. As DNA, the CDR3 is TGTGCCAGCAGCTTTGGGGATGCGCAGTATTTT.

V gene TRBV10-3 combines with J gene TRBJ2-7; TRBD2 aligns across 8 bases. This CDR3 has 15 amino acids. The junction had 9 bases not matched to a gene; V was cut back by 6 bases and J by 2 bases. From germline, CDR1 is ENHRY and CDR2 SYGVKD. CDR3 amino acids: CAISGGAGEAYEQYF. The CDR3, as DNA: TGTGCCATCAGCGGAGGAGCGGGAGAAGCCTACGAGCAGTACTTC.

The chain combines TRBV10-1 with TRBJ1-3, with unresolved D. Deletions cut 9 bases from V and 0 bases from J, with 18 bases between. The CDR3 totals 16 residues. Germline V gene data show CDR1 as WNHNN and CDR2 as SYGVQD (reference sequence). The CDR3 DNA reads as TGCGCCAGGGGGAGACCTAGGGAGTCCTCTGGAAACACCATATATTTT. Protein: CARGRPRESSGNTIYF.

This clone has only a few counts. The genes are TRBV4-3 and TRBJ1-1; no firm D call. V lost 0 bases and J lost 8, with 22 bases in between. The CDR3 runs to 17 residues. Germline assignment: CDR1 LGHNA and CDR2 YSLEER. CDR3 residues: CASSQDFGGTPGREAFF. CDR3 bases: TGCGCCAGCAGCCAAGATTTCGGCGGAACGCCCGGCAGGGAAGCTTTCTTT.

The chain employs TRBV29-1 and TRBJ2-1; D unclear. This CDR3 spans 14 amino acids. Germline assignment: CDR1 SQVTM and CDR2 ANQGSEA. The germline V and J ends were trimmed by 3 bases and 0 bases, with 9 bases remaining between them. Here the CDR3 reads CSVDPLTSYNEQFF. The CDR3 DNA reads as TGCAGCGTTGATCCTCTAACCTCCTACAATGAGCAGTTCTTC.

The rearrangement uses TRBV9 and TRBJ1-6; D gene ambiguous. The CDR3 has 15 residues. Germline V CDR1 and CDR2: SGDLS, YYNGEE. V was shortened by 4 bases and J by 2 bases, with 10 bases between the two germline ends. The CDR3 loop reads CASSTQSTYNSPLHF. In DNA, the CDR3 is TGTGCCAGCAGCACCCAATCCACCTATAATTCACCCCTCCACTTT.

The chain links TRBV18 to TRBJ1-1; TRBD1 might be the D (5 bases). The CDR3 contains 15 residues. Germline V gene data show CDR1 as KGHSH and CDR2 as LQKENI. V lost 3 bases, J lost 6 bases, and 17 bases lay in between. The CDR3 DNA is TGTGCCAGCTCACCTAGGAAGGTCCGGGGGGCTGAAGCTTTCTTT. The encoded protein is CASSPRKVRGAEAFF.

The chain recombines TRBV19 with TRBJ1-5; TRBD1 is a possible D gene (5 bases). The germline V and J ends were trimmed by 3 bases and 5 bases, with 17 bases remaining between them. Looked up from germline, CDR1 is LNHDA and CDR2 is SQIVND (reference sequence). The CDR3 is made up of 16 amino acids. The DNA for the CDR3 is TGTGCCAGTAGTATGAGGTTTAGGGGAGGAGATCAGCCCCAGCATTTT. Protein sequence: CASSMRFRGGDQPQHF.

The chain combines TRBV25-1 with TRBJ1-3; perhaps TRBD1 as D (6 bases). The CDR3 contains 14 residues. Germline V gene lookup returns CDR1 MGHDK and CDR2 SYGVNS. V was shortened by 7 bases and J by 5 bases, with 15 bases between the two germline ends. The CDR3 sequence: CASTPTGMRNTIYF. In DNA form, the CDR3 reads TGTGCCAGCACCCCGACAGGAATGCGAAACACCATATATTTT.

The chain couples TRBV18 to TRBJ2-7, with 10 bases aligning to TRBD1. This CDR3 is built from 17 residues. J was trimmed by 0 bases and V by 5 bases; bases with no gene match: 10. Germline CDR1 and CDR2: KGHSH and LQKENI. The CDR3 protein is CASSKTGGAGASYEQYF. The CDR3 DNA reads as TGTGCCAGCTCAAAGACAGGGGGCGCGGGGGCCTCCTACGAGCAGTACTTC.

This clone is a singleton in its sample. V usage is TRBV6-6 and J usage is TRBJ2-4; 7 bases line up with TRBD1. Germline V gives CDR1 MNHNY, CDR2 SVGAGI (reference sequence). V was clipped by 5 bases and J by 2 bases; unmatched bases: 12. The length of the CDR3 is 17 residues. The CDR3 here is CASSPLIRDSSKNIQYF. The CDR3 region has the DNA TGTGCCAGCAGTCCCTTAATCCGGGACAGTTCCAAAAACATTCAGTACTTC.

The CDR3 sequence: CASSVGLTSGNYEQYF. CDR3 nucleotide sequence: TGTGCCAGCAGCGTAGGATTGACTAGCGGGAACTACGAGCAGTACTTC. The chain is built from TRBV9 and TRBJ2-7; 11 bases match TRBD2. This CDR3 is 16 amino acids long. V lost 0 bases, J lost 3 bases, and 5 bases stayed unmatched. CDR1 and CDR2 from the germline V gene are SGDLS and YYNGEE.

The chain carries TRBV2 and TRBJ2-3; D tentatively reads TRBD1 or TRBD2 (5 bases each). The germline V gene has CDR1 SNHLY and CDR2 FYNNEI. This CDR3 is 14 amino acids long. V lost 7 bases and J 5 bases, leaving 16 bases between the germline ends. The CDR3 DNA sequence: TGTGCCAGCAAATGGGACGGTGGGGTAGATACGCAGTATTTT. Amino acids: CASKWDGGVDTQYF.

The chain has TRBV30 and TRBJ1-1; D remains ambiguous. With 0 bases removed from V and 0 bases from J, the gap between germline ends came to 5 bases. The CDR3 is 13 residues long. Germline V gene sequence: CDR1 GTSNPN, CDR2 SVGIG (reference sequence). DNA for the CDR3: TGTGCCTGGAGTGTATTCGTGAACACTGAAGCTTTCTTT. Translated: CAWSVFVNTEAFF.

The J gene is TRBJ2-7, the V gene TRBV5-1, with 9 bases matching TRBD1. Germline CDR1 reads SGHRS; CDR2 reads YFSETQ. CDR3 length: 13 residues. V shed 9 bases, J shed 0 bases, and the junction held 4 bases outside the gene matches. CDR3 sequence reads: CATGTGSSYEQYF. For the CDR3, the DNA is TGCGCCACCGGGACAGGGAGCTCCTACGAGCAGTACTTC.

This chain uses TRBV13 with TRBJ2-3; TRBD1 is a possible D gene (6 bases). V lost 4 bases and J lost 8, with 16 bases in between. Germline V CDR1 and CDR2: PRHDT, FYEKMQ (reference sequence). The CDR3 extends over 14 amino acids. The chain's CDR3 is CASSSGTGYATQYF. The CDR3 DNA follows: TGTGCCAGCAGCTCAGGAACAGGGTACGCTACGCAGTATTTT.